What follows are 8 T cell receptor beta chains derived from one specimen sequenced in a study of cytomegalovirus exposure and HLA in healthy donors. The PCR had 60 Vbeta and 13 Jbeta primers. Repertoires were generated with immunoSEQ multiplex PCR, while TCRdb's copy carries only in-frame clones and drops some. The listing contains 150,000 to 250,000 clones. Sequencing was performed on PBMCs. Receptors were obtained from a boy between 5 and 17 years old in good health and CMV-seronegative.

CDR3 loop: CASSLALGGSTDTQYF. CDR3 in DNA: TGTGCCAGCAGCTTAGCGCTCGGGGGGAGCACAGATACGCAGTATTTT. The rearrangement uses TRBV7-2 and TRBJ2-3; 7 bases agree with TRBD2. Germline V gene lookup returns CDR1 SGHTA and CDR2 FQGNSA. V lost 0 bases to trimming and J lost 0 bases; unmatched junction nucleotides: 3. There are 16 residues in the CDR3.

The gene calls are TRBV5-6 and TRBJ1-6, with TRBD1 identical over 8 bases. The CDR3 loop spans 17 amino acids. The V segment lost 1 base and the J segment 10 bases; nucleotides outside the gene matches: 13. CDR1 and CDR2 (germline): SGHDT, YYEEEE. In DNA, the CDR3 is TGTGCCAGCAGCTTGCGATCGACCGGGACAGGAGGATCACCCCTCCACTTT. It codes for CASSLRSTGTGGSPLHF.

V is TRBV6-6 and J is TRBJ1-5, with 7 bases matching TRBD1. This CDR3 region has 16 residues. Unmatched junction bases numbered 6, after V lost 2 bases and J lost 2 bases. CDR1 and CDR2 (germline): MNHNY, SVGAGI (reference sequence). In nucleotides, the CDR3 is TGTGCCAGCAGTTACCCCGGGACAGACGGCAATCAGCCCCAGCATTTT. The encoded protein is CASSYPGTDGNQPQHF.

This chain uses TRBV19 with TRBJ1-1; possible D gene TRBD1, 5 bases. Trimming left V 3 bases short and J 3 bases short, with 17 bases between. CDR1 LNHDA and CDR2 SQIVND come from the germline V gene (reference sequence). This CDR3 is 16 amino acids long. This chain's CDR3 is CASSIRGGAGDTEAFF. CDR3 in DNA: TGTGCCAGTAGTATTAGGGGAGGGGCGGGTGACACTGAAGCTTTCTTT.

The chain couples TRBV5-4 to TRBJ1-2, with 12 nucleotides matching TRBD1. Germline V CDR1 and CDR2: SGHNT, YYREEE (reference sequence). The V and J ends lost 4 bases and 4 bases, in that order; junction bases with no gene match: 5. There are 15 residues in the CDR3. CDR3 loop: CASSQGQGAGYGYTF. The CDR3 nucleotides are TGTGCCAGCAGCCAGGGACAGGGGGCGGGCTATGGCTACACCTTC.

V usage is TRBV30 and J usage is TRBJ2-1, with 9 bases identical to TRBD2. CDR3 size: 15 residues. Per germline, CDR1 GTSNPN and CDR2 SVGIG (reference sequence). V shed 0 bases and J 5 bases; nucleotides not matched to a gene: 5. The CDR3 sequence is CAWSVLTSGHNEQFF. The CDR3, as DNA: TGTGCCTGGAGTGTACTTACTAGCGGGCACAATGAGCAGTTCTTC.

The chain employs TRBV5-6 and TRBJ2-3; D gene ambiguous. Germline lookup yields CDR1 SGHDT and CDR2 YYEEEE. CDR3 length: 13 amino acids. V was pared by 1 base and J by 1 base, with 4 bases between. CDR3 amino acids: CASSLPRTDTQYF. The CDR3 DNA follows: TGTGCCAGCAGCTTGCCTCGCACAGATACGCAGTATTTT.

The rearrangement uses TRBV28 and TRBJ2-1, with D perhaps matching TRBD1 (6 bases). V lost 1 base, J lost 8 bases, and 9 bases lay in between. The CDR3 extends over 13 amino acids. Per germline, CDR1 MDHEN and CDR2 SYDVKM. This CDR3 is CASSLFWGHEQFF. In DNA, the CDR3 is TGTGCCAGCAGTTTATTTTGGGGGCATGAGCAGTTCTTC.